One sample yielded the 27 T cell receptor beta chains listed below, sequenced in a study of PD-1 blockade in classical Hodgkin lymphoma. In every patient, relapse followed autologous stem cell transplantation, while exposure to brentuximab vedotin differed. TCRdb's table, derived via immunoSEQ multiplex PCR, lists solely in-frame clones and lacks some. Here the sample spans about 43,000 clones, roughly 72% being singletons. This specimen was peripheral blood mononuclear cells (PBMCs), taken before the second cycle of nivolumab. All receptors come from a human donor with classical Hodgkin lymphoma.

A remark on this clone: One junction end disagrees with the germline gene, perhaps due to a read error. The chain has TRBV30 and TRBJ2-7, with D hard to call. This CDR3 region has 11 residues. Germline CDR1 is GTSNPN and CDR2 is SVGIG (reference sequence). The DNA for the CDR3 is TGTGCCTGGAGTGTAAGGCCGGGCTTAAACTTC. Translating gives CAWSVRPGLNF.

The rearrangement uses TRBV6-4 and TRBJ1-1; TRBD1 agrees at 10 bases. Per the germline V gene, CDR1 is MRHNA and CDR2 is SNTAGT. This CDR3 contains 15 residues. V dropped 5 bases and J dropped 1; count of bases not matched to a gene: 4. In DNA form, the CDR3 reads TGTGCCAGCAGTTACCGGACAGGGGGGAACACTGAAGCTTTCTTT. Translation: CASSYRTGGNTEAFF.

In this sample, this clone turned up a few times. V is TRBV7-2 and J is TRBJ2-1, with D perhaps TRBD1 (5 bases). This CDR3 is built from 14 residues. Germline values: CDR1 SGHTA, CDR2 FQGNSA. V gave up 2 bases and J gave up 9 bases, with 14 bases separating them. This CDR3 reads CASSLLIGAIEQFF. Written as DNA, the CDR3 is TGTGCCAGCAGCTTATTGATAGGGGCGATTGAGCAGTTCTTC.

This clone qualifies as medium-sized. The V and J genes are TRBV5-5 and TRBJ1-6, with D unresolved. Germline CDR1 reads SGHKS; CDR2 reads YYEKEE (reference sequence). Trimming cost V 0 bases and J 7 bases, with 8 bases left between them. The CDR3 consists of 14 residues. CDR3 amino acids: CASSLDIVNSPLHF. The CDR3 nucleotides read TGTGCCAGCAGCTTGGACATCGTGAATTCACCCCTCCACTTT.

There are a few counts of this clone. The rearrangement uses TRBV4-3 and TRBJ1-5; 12 nucleotides agree with TRBD1. Germline-derived CDR1 and CDR2 are LGHNA and YSLEER. The CDR3 is 15 amino acids. J was trimmed by 7 bases and V by 5 bases; bases with no gene match: 6. The CDR3 coding sequence is TGCGCCAGCAGCTCCGGGACAGGGGGCTTCCAGCCCCAGCATTTT. Translated, it gives CASSSGTGGFQPQHF.

The chain joins TRBV28 to TRBJ2-2; D is possibly TRBD2 (5 bases). Germline values: CDR1 MDHEN, CDR2 SYDVKM. The V and J ends lost 5 bases and 1 base respectively, with 8 bases between them. The CDR3 length is 14 residues. The CDR3 bases are TGTGCCAGCAGTGCGAGCGGGAACACCGGGGAGCTGTTTTTT. It specifies CASSASGNTGELFF.

This chain joins TRBV2 and TRBJ2-7; the match to TRBD2 covers 10 bases. The CDR3 runs to 17 residues. Per germline, CDR1 SNHLY and CDR2 FYNNEI. Germline trimming cut 3 bases from V and 6 bases from J; bases unmatched to any gene: 14. The chain's CDR3 is CASSEYGTSVPQGEQYF. In nucleotides, the CDR3 is TGTGCCAGCAGTGAGTACGGGACTAGCGTCCCCCAGGGCGAGCAGTACTTC.

The CDR3 DNA sequence: TGCGCCAGCAAATACGGCAGGTACGAGGATACGCAGTATTTT. This sequence encodes CASKYGRYEDTQYF. This chain connects TRBV5-1 to TRBJ2-3; D is unclear. Germline CDR1 is SGHRS and CDR2 is YFSETQ. Trimming pared 6 bases from V and 6 bases from J, leaving 17 bases between. The CDR3 consists of 14 residues.

The V and J genes are TRBV10-3 and TRBJ2-7, with D possibly TRBD1 on 5 matching bases. This CDR3 region has 15 residues. With 6 bases removed from V and 0 bases from J, the gap between germline ends came to 15 bases. Per the germline V gene, CDR1 is ENHRY and CDR2 is SYGVKD. CDR3 nucleotides: TGTGCCATCAGCGAAGGACAAGGTATCTCCTACGAGCAGTACTTC. It yields the protein CAISEGQGISYEQYF.

The chain uses TRBV9 and TRBJ1-5; no reliable D call. V lost 1 base and J lost 6, with 14 bases in between. The V gene's germline CDR1 is SGDLS and CDR2 YYNGEE. The CDR3 is 15 residues long. The CDR3 coding sequence is TGTGCCAGCAGCGTACGAGGGCAGGCGGGTCAGCCCCAGCATTTT. This encodes CASSVRGQAGQPQHF.

This sequence joins TRBV6-1 and TRBJ1-1; 7 nucleotides align to TRBD1. After removal of 5 bases from V and 6 bases from J, the junction contained 3 bases not matched to a gene. Germline V gives CDR1 MNHNS, CDR2 SASEGT. The CDR3 runs to 12 residues. DNA for the CDR3: TGTGCCAGCAGTCCCAGGGGGTCTGAAGCTTTCTTT. As protein: CASSPRGSEAFF.

This chain joins TRBV7-3 and TRBJ2-3; D call uncertain. Trimming cost V 2 bases and J 1 base, with 10 bases left between them. This CDR3 has 15 residues. The germline V gene encodes CDR1 SGHTA and CDR2 FQGTGA. This chain's CDR3 is CASSLEVKRTDTQYF. Written as DNA, the CDR3 is TGTGCCAGCAGCTTAGAAGTCAAACGCACAGATACGCAGTATTTT.

This clone has a handful of counts. The genes are TRBV6-5 and TRBJ1-2; the D gene is possibly TRBD1 (5 bases). The CDR3 runs 14 residues. V was cut by 10 bases and J by 6 bases, with 21 bases left in between. Germline V gives CDR1 MNHEY, CDR2 SVGAGI. As DNA, the CDR3 is TGTGCCACCCGACGGGGGGTTCAGTCGGATGGCTACACCTTC. It codes for CATRRGVQSDGYTF.

This rearrangement joins TRBV20-1 to TRBJ2-7; D is unclear. The ends were cut back, 6 bases at V and 3 bases at J, with 6 bases in the middle. This CDR3 comprises 10 residues. Germline V gives CDR1 DFQATT, CDR2 SNEGSKA (reference sequence). CDR3 nucleotide sequence: TGCAGTGCAAGTGACTACGAGCAGTACTTC. Its translation is CSASDYEQYF.

The chain uses TRBV6-5 and TRBJ1-1; 7 bases match TRBD1. The CDR3 contains 14 residues. J lost 3 bases, V lost 7 bases, and 8 bases had no gene match. Looked up from germline, CDR1 is MNHEY and CDR2 is SVGAGI. The CDR3 DNA reads as TGTGCCAGCACCCTTAGGGGGCGGGACACTGAAGCTTTCTTT. This codes for CASTLRGRDTEAFF.

A few counts support this clone. This chain links TRBV9 with TRBJ2-2; D is unresolved. The CDR3 spans 13 residues. Between the trimmed V and J ends, which lost 6 bases and 4 bases, there was a span of 10 bases. Germline loops: CDR1 SGDLS, CDR2 YYNGEE. The CDR3 spells CASNTGLTGELFF. CDR3 DNA: TGTGCCAGCAATACGGGTCTCACCGGGGAGCTGTTTTTT.

The V call is TRBV13, the J call TRBJ1-2; D remains ambiguous. CDR1 PRHDT and CDR2 FYEKMQ come from the germline V gene (reference sequence). The CDR3 extends over 13 amino acids. V lost 5 bases and J lost 8, with 15 bases in between. CDR3 nucleotide sequence: TGTGCCAGCAGCCACCAATCGACCGACGGCTACACCTTC. It translates to CASSHQSTDGYTF.

CDR3 residues: CASSLAGGAFGEQYF. DNA of the CDR3: TGTGCCAGTAGTTTAGCGGGGGGCGCCTTCGGCGAGCAGTACTTC. The chain uses TRBV19 and TRBJ2-7, with 10 nucleotides matching TRBD2. V gave up 5 bases and J gave up 6 bases; unmatched junction bases: 10. The germline V gene has CDR1 LNHDA and CDR2 SQIVND (reference sequence). The CDR3 consists of 15 residues.

The genes are TRBV19 and TRBJ2-7; D unresolved. Germline assignment: CDR1 LNHDA and CDR2 SQIVND (reference sequence). The CDR3 is 14 amino acids. Trimming took off 6 bases at V and 0 bases at J, with 12 bases between the two ends. CDR3 protein: CASREAGSSYEQYF. In nucleotides, the CDR3 is TGTGCCAGTAGAGAGGCAGGCTCCTCCTACGAGCAGTACTTC.

This rearrangement joins TRBV7-9 to TRBJ2-7, with TRBD1 matching over 8 bases. J lost 3 bases, V lost 4 bases, and 8 bases had no gene match. Germline CDR1 reads SEHNR; CDR2 reads FQNEAQ (reference sequence). CDR3 length: 15 amino acids. The CDR3 sequence is CASSSSGTGFYEQYF. DNA for the CDR3: TGTGCCAGCAGCTCCTCTGGGACAGGTTTCTACGAGCAGTACTTC.

DNA of the CDR3: TGTGCCAGCAGGGTCAGGGGGCACGGCACCGGGGAGCTGTTTTTT. Translated, it gives CASRVRGHGTGELFF. The chain combines TRBV27 with TRBJ2-2, with 8 bases fitting TRBD1. The trim removed 6 bases at V and 4 bases at J, leaving 7 bases unmatched. There are 15 residues in the CDR3. Germline loops: CDR1 MNHEY, CDR2 SMNVEV (reference sequence).

The genes are TRBV19 and TRBJ1-1; possible D gene TRBD1, 6 bases. V lost 6 bases, J lost 0 bases, and 23 bases lay in between. This CDR3 contains 18 residues. Germline V lookup: CDR1 LNHDA, CDR2 SQIVND (reference sequence). Here the CDR3 reads CASSRLQGSAIMNTEAFF. In DNA, the CDR3 is TGTGCCAGTAGCCGGCTACAGGGATCGGCTATAATGAACACTGAAGCTTTCTTT. Full variable domain (outside the CDR3, taken from reference TRBV19 and TRBJ1-1): DGGITQSPKYLFRKEGQNVTLSCEQNLNHDAMYWYRQDPGQGLRLIYYSQIVNDFQKGDIAEGYSVSREKKESFPLTVTSAQKNPTAFYLCASSRLQGSAIMNTEAFFGQGTRLTVV.

The rearrangement uses TRBV6-6 and TRBJ1-1; D is undetermined. CDR1 and CDR2 (germline): MNHNY, SVGAGI (reference sequence). With 0 bases removed from V and 2 bases from J, the gap between germline ends came to 4 bases. This CDR3 region has 13 residues. CDR3 coding DNA: TGTGCCAGCAGTTACTCCCGTAACACTGAAGCTTTCTTT. It yields the protein CASSYSRNTEAFF.

The chain combines TRBV30 with TRBJ2-7, with D possibly matching TRBD2 (5 bases). The CDR3 totals 13 residues. V was cut by 2 bases and J by 1 base, with 9 bases left in between. Germline assignment: CDR1 GTSNPN and CDR2 SVGIG (reference sequence). The CDR3 coding sequence is TGTGCCTGGAGTATGGACTCTTCCTACGAGCAGTACTTC. Protein product: CAWSMDSSYEQYF.

This rearrangement joins TRBV27 to TRBJ2-5; no definite D call. Between the trimmed V and J ends, which lost 4 bases and 8 bases, there was a span of 14 bases. From germline, CDR1 is MNHEY and CDR2 SMNVEV (reference sequence). This CDR3 contains 13 residues. CDR3: CASSWAAGPTQYF. DNA of the CDR3: TGTGCCAGCAGTTGGGCAGCCGGGCCCACCCAGTACTTC.

J is TRBJ2-2 and V is TRBV29-1, with D perhaps TRBD1 (6 bases). The CDR3 consists of 13 residues. Germline loops: CDR1 SQVTM, CDR2 ANQGSEA. V was pared by 5 bases and J by 1 base, with 8 bases between. CDR3 in DNA: TGCAGCGTTATGGGACAGAACACCGGGGAGCTGTTTTTT. Translation: CSVMGQNTGELFF.

This clone was counted a single time. The chain links TRBV19 to TRBJ1-2; 9 bases map to TRBD1. Germline CDR1 and CDR2: LNHDA and SQIVND (reference sequence). J lost 4 bases, V lost 5 bases, and 8 bases had no gene match. This CDR3 has 15 residues. The CDR3 coding sequence is TGTGCCAGTAGTGGTCCGGACAGGGGTGGCTATGGCTACACCTTC. It translates to CASSGPDRGGYGYTF.